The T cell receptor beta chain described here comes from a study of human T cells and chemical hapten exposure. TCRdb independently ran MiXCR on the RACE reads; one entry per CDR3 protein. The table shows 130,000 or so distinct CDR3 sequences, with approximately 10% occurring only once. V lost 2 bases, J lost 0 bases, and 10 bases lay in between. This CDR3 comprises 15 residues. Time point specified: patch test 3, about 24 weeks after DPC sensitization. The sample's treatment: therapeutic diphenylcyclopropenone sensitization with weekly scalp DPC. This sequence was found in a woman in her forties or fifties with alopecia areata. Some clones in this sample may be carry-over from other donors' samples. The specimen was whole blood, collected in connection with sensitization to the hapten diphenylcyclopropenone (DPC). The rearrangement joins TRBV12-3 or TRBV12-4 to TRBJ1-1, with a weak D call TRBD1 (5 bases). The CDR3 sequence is CASSLWGRVNTEAFF. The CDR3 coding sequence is TGTGCCAGCAGTTTATGGGGCAGGGTGAACACTGAAGCTTTCTTT.